One sample yielded the 17 T cell receptor beta chains listed below, sequenced in a study of blood T cell repertoires in COVID-19. Clones were sequenced by immunoSEQ multiplex PCR, and TCRdb holds only the in-frame ones, with some missing. The sample contains about 130,000 clones, around 83% of which appear only once. Source material: peripheral blood. These receptors all stem from a woman older than 75 with acute or convalescent COVID-19.

J is TRBJ2-4 and V is TRBV10-3; the match to TRBD1 covers 9 bases. The CDR3 runs to 15 residues. V was clipped by 6 bases and J by 3 bases; unmatched bases: 6. Germline V gene sequence: CDR1 ENHRY, CDR2 SYGVKD. CDR3 DNA: TGTGCCATCAGCGACGGGGACAGGGTCAAAAACATTCAGTACTTC. It codes for CAISDGDRVKNIQYF.

The rearrangement links TRBV7-2 to TRBJ1-1; D is unclear. This CDR3 is built from 15 residues. CDR1 and CDR2 (germline): SGHTA, FQGNSA. Trimming pared 1 base from V and 6 bases from J, leaving 15 bases between. The CDR3: CASSLGSRYKPEAFF. CDR3 nucleotide sequence: TGTGCCAGCAGCTTAGGGAGCAGATACAAACCTGAAGCTTTCTTT.

This clone has a handful of counts. The V call is TRBV3-1 (or the pseudogene TRBV3-2), the J call TRBJ1-4; no definite D call. V lost 2 bases and J lost 0, with 4 bases in between. The CDR3 has 14 amino acids. CDR1 and CDR2 from the germline V gene are LGHDT and YNNKEL (reference sequence). The CDR3 protein is CASSQIATNEKLFF. CDR3 coding DNA: TGTGCCAGCAGCCAAATAGCAACTAATGAAAAACTGTTTTTT.

The V call is TRBV5-6, the J call TRBJ1-2; 7 bases match TRBD1. In germline, CDR1 is SGHDT, CDR2 YYEEEE. The V segment lost 4 bases and the J segment 7 bases; nucleotides outside the gene matches: 13. CDR3 size: 15 residues. The CDR3 protein is CASSLVRTGLLGYTF. The CDR3, as DNA: TGTGCCAGCAGCCTGGTACGGACAGGTCTTCTTGGCTACACCTTC.

The chain links TRBV9 to TRBJ2-5, with TRBD2 matching 13 bases. Germline values: CDR1 SGDLS, CDR2 YYNGEE. Unmatched junction bases numbered 4, after V lost 3 bases and J lost 2 bases. The CDR3 is 16 residues long. Here the CDR3 DNA reads TGTGCCAGCAGCGCAGGACTAGCGGGGGTACAAGAGACCCAGTACTTC. It encodes CASSAGLAGVQETQYF.

The gene calls are TRBV10-3 and TRBJ2-6, with D unclear. Per germline, CDR1 ENHRY and CDR2 SYGVKD. The V end was cut by 4 bases, the J end by 5 bases, with 12 bases between. This CDR3 spans 15 amino acids. CDR3 in amino acids: CAISVRSSRANVLTF. DNA of the CDR3: TGTGCCATCAGTGTACGGTCCTCACGGGCCAACGTCCTGACTTTC.

This chain uses TRBV5-1 with TRBJ1-2, with D unresolved. Germline loops: CDR1 SGHRS, CDR2 YFSETQ. The CDR3 is 15 residues long. With 0 bases removed from V and 7 bases from J, the gap between germline ends came to 16 bases. The CDR3 coding sequence is TGCGCCAGCAGCTTGGCCGGCGGCGACCGGGGTGGCTACACCTTC. Protein product: CASSLAGGDRGGYTF.

V is TRBV29-1 and J is TRBJ1-2; 10 nucleotides agree with TRBD1. The CDR3 is 15 amino acids. The trim removed 3 bases at V and 6 bases at J, leaving 10 bases unmatched. Germline-derived CDR1 and CDR2 are SQVTM and ANQGSEA. CDR3 DNA sequence: TGCAGCGTTGATGGGGACAGGGGTGGAAGGGATGGCTACACCTTC. Amino acid sequence: CSVDGDRGGRDGYTF.

This sequence joins TRBV2 and TRBJ2-7, with 9 bases fitting TRBD1. V gave up 6 bases and J gave up 5 bases; unmatched junction bases: 8. Germline V gene data show CDR1 as SNHLY and CDR2 as FYNNEI. The CDR3 sequence is 14 residues long. Written as DNA, the CDR3 is TGTGCCAGCAGGATAACAGGGGGCGTCAACGAGCAGTACTTC. Its protein product is CASRITGGVNEQYF.

The rearrangement links TRBV13 to TRBJ1-3; D might be TRBD1 (6 bases). This CDR3 has 18 residues. V lost 2 bases to trimming and J lost 0 bases, with 17 bases between them. The germline gives CDR1 PRHDT, CDR2 FYEKMQ (reference sequence). CDR3 residues: CASSLYYERGGSGNTIYF. CDR3 bases: TGTGCCAGCAGCTTATATTACGAGAGGGGGGGCTCTGGAAACACCATATATTTT.

V gene TRBV18 combines with J gene TRBJ2-3; D remains ambiguous. V was pared by 4 bases and J by 5 bases, with 4 bases between. CDR3 length equals 11 residues. Germline V gene data show CDR1 as KGHSH and CDR2 as LQKENI. As DNA, the CDR3 is TGTGCCAGCTCACGAGGAGATACGCAGTATTTT. It yields the protein CASSRGDTQYF.

The chain carries TRBV19 and TRBJ2-2; 7 nucleotides agree with TRBD1. Germline V gene lookup returns CDR1 LNHDA and CDR2 SQIVND (reference sequence). Trimming took 3 bases from V and 6 from J; bases not matched to a gene: 4. The CDR3 is 14 residues long. The CDR3 reads CASSIVQGSGELFF. The DNA of the CDR3 is TGTGCCAGTAGTATCGTACAGGGGTCCGGGGAGCTGTTTTTT.

The CDR3 region is CASSREVSSREGETFF. In DNA, the CDR3 is TGCGCCAGCAGCCGGGAGGTATCCTCCAGGGAAGGGGAAACTTTCTTT. The gene calls are TRBV5-1 and TRBJ1-1; weak D call: TRBD1 (5 bases). The germline gives CDR1 SGHRS, CDR2 YFSETQ. Trimming took 4 bases from V and 12 from J, leaving 28 bases between them. This CDR3 spans 16 amino acids. Variable domain in full (rest from reference TRBV5-1 and TRBJ1-1): KAGVTQTPRYLIKTRGQQVTLSCSPISGHRSVSWYQQTPGQGLQFLFEYFSETQRNKGNFPGRFSGRQFSNSRSEMNVSTLELGDSALYLCASSREVSSREGETFFGQGTRLTVV.

The rearrangement joins TRBV25-1 to TRBJ2-7; 10 bases match TRBD1. V lost 5 bases and J lost 9; bases outside the gene matches: 10. In germline, CDR1 is MGHDK, CDR2 SYGVNS. The CDR3 is 14 amino acids. The CDR3, as DNA: TGTGCCAGCAGTAGGAGGACAGGGGGGATTCGGCAGTACTTC. This encodes CASSRRTGGIRQYF.

The chain has TRBV19 and TRBJ2-7, with TRBD2 matching 7 bases. The germline CDR1 and CDR2 sequences are LNHDA and SQIVND (reference sequence). The V segment lost 3 bases and the J segment 2 bases; nucleotides outside the gene matches: 13. CDR3 length equals 17 residues. Here the CDR3 DNA reads TGTGCCAGTAGTATGGGAGGGTCGCTGACTTACGCCTACGAGCAGTACTTC. Its protein product is CASSMGGSLTYAYEQYF. Combining the CDR3 with reference TRBV19 and TRBJ2-7 gives the whole variable domain DGGITQSPKYLFRKEGQNVTLSCEQNLNHDAMYWYRQDPGQGLRLIYYSQIVNDFQKGDIAEGYSVSREKKESFPLTVTSAQKNPTAFYLCASSMGGSLTYAYEQYFGPGTRLTVT.

This chain's CDR3 is CASAREGNTQYF. The CDR3 DNA follows: TGTGCTAGTGCCAGGGAGGGGAATACGCAGTATTTT. The gene calls are TRBV12-5 and TRBJ2-3; the match to TRBD2 covers 7 bases. The germline V gene encodes CDR1 LGHNT and CDR2 FRNRAP. The trim removed 7 bases at V and 7 bases at J, leaving 5 bases unmatched. The CDR3 runs to 12 residues.

The chain combines TRBV5-1 with TRBJ1-6, with D maybe TRBD1 (5 bases). With 2 bases removed from V and 6 bases from J, the gap between germline ends came to 12 bases. Looked up from germline, CDR1 is SGHRS and CDR2 is YFSETQ. This CDR3 region has 15 residues. The CDR3 DNA reads as TGCGCCAGCAGCTTACAGGTAACGGGTAATTCACCCCTCCACTTT. It yields the protein CASSLQVTGNSPLHF.